Presented here are 24 T cell receptor beta chains from one specimen sequenced in a study of T cell repertoires in cytomegalovirus infection. TCRdb reprocessed the reads via MiXCR and lists one record per CDR3 protein. The data show some 700,000 distinct CDR3 sequences, roughly a third seen once. Material: PBMCs. These receptors were collected from a human donor in good health (CMV status not recorded). Some clones in this sample may be carry-over from other donors' samples.

The rearrangement joins TRBV4-1 to TRBJ1-5, with D unclear. V was pared by 0 bases and J by 5 bases, with 14 bases between. This CDR3 contains 16 residues. Germline V gene sequence: CDR1 MGHRA, CDR2 YSYEKL. The CDR3 is CASSQDEDQSYQPQHF. CDR3 nucleotides: TGCGCCAGCAGCCAAGATGAGGACCAGAGTTATCAGCCCCAGCATTTT.

The rearrangement joins TRBV7-2 to TRBJ2-2, with 8 bases that match TRBD2. The V gene's germline CDR1 is SGHTA and CDR2 FQGNSA. The CDR3 is 14 residues long. The CDR3 spells CAQRGGLNTGELFF. CDR3 sequence (DNA): TGTGCTCAACGGGGGGGCCTGAACACCGGGGAGCTGTTTTTT.

On this clonotype: A much larger clonotype is one base distant, so this may be a read error. The V call is TRBV7-2, the J call TRBJ2-7; a possible D gene is TRBD2 (5 bases). This CDR3 has 15 amino acids. CDR1 is SGHTA, CDR2 FQGNSA, per germline. The CDR3 spells CSSSLNGLYAYEQYF. The CDR3 DNA reads TGTTCCAGCAGCTTAAACGGACTTTACGCTTACGAGCAGTACTTC. The whole variable domain, filled in from reference TRBV7-2 and TRBJ2-7, reads GAGVSQSPSNKVTEKGKDVELRCDPISGHTALYWYRQSLGQGLEFLIYFQGNSAPDKSGLPSDRFSAERTGGSVSTLTIQRTQQEDSAVYLCSSSLNGLYAYEQYFGPGTRLTVT.

Ten or more counts support this clonotype. The genes are TRBV25-1 and TRBJ1-6, with 7 bases fitting TRBD1. After removal of 0 bases from V and 7 bases from J, the junction contained 12 bases not matched to a gene. Germline CDR1 reads MGHDK; CDR2 reads SYGVNS. The CDR3 length is 18 residues. CDR3 coding DNA: TGTGCCAGCAGTGAATATATCCCCCCAGGGGGGACGAATTCACCCCTCCACTTT. Amino acids: CASSEYIPPGGTNSPLHF.

The chain couples TRBV20-1 to TRBJ2-5; 7 bases map to TRBD2. Germline CDR1 is DFQATT and CDR2 is SNEGSKA (reference sequence). CDR3 length: 13 residues. V lost 8 bases, J lost 2 bases, and 8 bases stayed unmatched. The CDR3 DNA follows: TGCAGTCCAAACCTAGCGGATCAAGAGACCCAGTACTTC. Protein product: CSPNLADQETQYF.

The chain uses TRBV20-1 and TRBJ2-7, with 9 bases aligning to TRBD2. Germline-derived CDR1 and CDR2 are DFQATT and SNEGSKA (reference sequence). The ends lost 0 bases at V and 4 bases at J; junction bases unmatched: 13. CDR3 length: 17 residues. CDR3 in amino acids: CSARDRGMGGRGYEQYF. Written as DNA, the CDR3 is TGCAGTGCTAGAGACCGAGGGATGGGCGGGAGGGGGTACGAGCAGTACTTC.

The gene calls are TRBV7-9 and TRBJ1-1; the match to TRBD1 covers 10 bases. The CDR3 has 14 amino acids. Looked up from germline, CDR1 is SEHNR and CDR2 is FQNEAQ (reference sequence). Trimming took 4 bases from V and 7 from J; bases not matched to a gene: 6. CDR3: CASSSIGTGVEAFF. The CDR3 nucleotides are TGTGCCAGCAGCTCAATCGGGACAGGGGTTGAAGCTTTCTTT. The complete variable domain, with remaining parts taken from reference TRBV7-9 and TRBJ1-1, reads DTGVSQNPRHKITKRGQNVTFRCDPISEHNRLYWYRQTLGQGPEFLTYFQNEAQLEKSRLLSDRFSAERPKGSFSTLEIQRTEQGDSAMYLCASSSIGTGVEAFFGQGTRLTVV.

The V gene is TRBV28, the J gene TRBJ1-5; D remains unclear. This CDR3 spans 14 amino acids. Germline V CDR1 and CDR2: MDHEN, SYDVKM. V lost 8 bases and J 5 bases, leaving 16 bases between the germline ends. The CDR3: CASRINGIDQPQHF. CDR3 DNA: TGTGCCAGCCGGATAAATGGGATAGATCAGCCCCAGCATTTT.

This clonotype was recorded at least ten times. The J gene is TRBJ1-6, the V gene TRBV7-2; D is unresolved. Per germline, CDR1 SGHTA and CDR2 FQGNSA. V was clipped by 3 bases and J by 6 bases, with 0 bases between them. CDR3 length equals 11 residues. This CDR3 reads CASSFNSPLHF. The CDR3 coding sequence is TGTGCCAGCAGCTTTAATTCACCCCTCCACTTT.

This clonotype came up a few times. The chain is built from TRBV20-1 and TRBJ1-2, with TRBD1 matching over 7 bases. Unmatched junction bases numbered 4, after V lost 3 bases and J lost 3 bases. In germline, CDR1 is DFQATT, CDR2 SNEGSKA (reference sequence). CDR3 length: 13 residues. CDR3 DNA sequence: TGCAGTGCTAGTGTCAGGGGGGACTATGGCTACACCTTC. It is translated as CSASVRGDYGYTF.

The chain couples TRBV5-4 to TRBJ1-1; the match to TRBD1 covers 10 bases. The CDR3 covers 15 residues. From germline, CDR1 is SGHNT and CDR2 YYREEE (reference sequence). The trim removed 3 bases at V and 5 bases at J, leaving 7 bases unmatched. CDR3 DNA: TGTGCCAGCAGCTCATGGACAGGGGGAGGGACTGAAGCTTTCTTT. The encoded protein is CASSSWTGGGTEAFF.

This chain uses TRBV12-3 or TRBV12-4 with TRBJ1-2; a weak D match, TRBD1 (5 bases). This CDR3 contains 13 residues. The V and J ends lost 5 bases and 0 bases respectively, with 7 bases between them. The CDR3 DNA follows: TGTGCCAGCAGTCGACAGCCTAACTATGGCTACACCTTC. As protein: CASSRQPNYGYTF.

The CDR3 protein is CASSYPTSGDSYNEQFF. CDR3 bases: TGTGCCAGCAGTTACCCCACTAGCGGGGACTCCTACAATGAGCAGTTCTTC. The chain has TRBV6-6 and TRBJ2-1; 10 nucleotides line up with TRBD2. Germline V gene sequence: CDR1 MNHNY, CDR2 SVGAGI (reference sequence). The CDR3 extends over 17 amino acids. The V gene end was trimmed by 2 bases and the J gene end by 0 bases; junction bases not matched to a gene: 4.

This chain links TRBV2 with TRBJ2-3; possible D gene TRBD2, 5 bases. Germline loops: CDR1 SNHLY, CDR2 FYNNEI. The germline V and J ends were trimmed by 7 bases and 0 bases, with 14 bases remaining between them. The CDR3 runs to 15 residues. CDR3 sequence (DNA): TGTGCCAGCAACCTTCGGGAATCGAGCACAGATACGCAGTATTTT. It encodes CASNLRESSTDTQYF. Supplemented by reference TRBV2 and TRBJ2-3, the full variable domain reads EPEVTQTPSHQVTQMGQEVILRCVPISNHLYFYWYRQILGQKVEFLVSFYNNEISEKSEIFDDQFSVERPDGSNFTLKIRSTKLEDSAMYFCASNLRESSTDTQYFGPGTRLTVL.

In its sample, this clonotype was seen once. The chain has TRBV19 and TRBJ1-1, with 8 bases identical to TRBD1. Trimming removed 8 bases from V and 4 bases from J; junction bases left unmatched: 6. The CDR3 runs 13 residues. The V gene's germline CDR1 is LNHDA and CDR2 SQIVND (reference sequence). The CDR3 region is CASQGALRTEAFF. For the CDR3, the DNA is TGTGCCAGTCAGGGGGCCCTACGCACTGAAGCTTTCTTT.

This clonotype has only one observation. The chain carries TRBV7-3 and TRBJ2-2; D gene uncertain. Trimming left V 6 bases short and J 1 base short, with 6 bases between. From germline, CDR1 is SGHTA and CDR2 FQGTGA. The CDR3 is 13 residues long. The CDR3 coding sequence is TGTGCCAGCAGGCCCGGGAACACCGGGGAGCTGTTTTTT. This translates into CASRPGNTGELFF.

This clonotype was observed a handful of times. This rearrangement joins TRBV7-4 to TRBJ1-4; 8 bases line up with TRBD1. Germline lookup yields CDR1 SGHVT and CDR2 SQSDAQ. Trimming took 3 bases from V and 5 from J; bases not matched to a gene: 2. This CDR3 spans 14 amino acids. The chain's CDR3 is CASSFRQGNEKLFF. In nucleotides, the CDR3 is TGTGCCAGCAGCTTCCGACAGGGGAATGAAAAACTGTTTTTT.

The V gene is TRBV27, the J gene TRBJ1-1; tentative D call: TRBD1 (6 bases). V was trimmed by 3 bases and J by 1 base, leaving 15 bases between them. The CDR3 is made up of 16 amino acids. Germline-derived CDR1 and CDR2 are MNHEY and SMNVEV (reference sequence). The CDR3 loop reads CASSFEDSSPNTEAFF. The CDR3 DNA sequence: TGTGCCAGCAGTTTCGAGGACAGCTCACCGAACACTGAAGCTTTCTTT.

This clonotype was detected only a few times. The CDR3, as DNA: TGTGCCAGCAGTTTCCACCCTCCGAATGAGCAGTTCTTC. It specifies CASSFHPPNEQFF. The V gene is TRBV12-3 or TRBV12-4, the J gene TRBJ2-1; no clear D gene. The CDR3 contains 13 residues. Trimming cost V 3 bases and J 7 bases, with 10 bases left between them.

CDR3 sequence (DNA): TGTGCCAGCGGGACTAGCGGGGCCCATGAGCAGTTCTTC. Its protein product is CASGTSGAHEQFF. V and J are TRBV6-1 and TRBJ2-1, with TRBD2 matching 13 bases. The trim removed 8 bases at V and 8 bases at J, leaving 3 bases unmatched. Germline V lookup: CDR1 MNHNS, CDR2 SASEGT. This CDR3 contains 13 residues.

This clonotype occurred many times. The chain has TRBV7-3 and TRBJ1-2; 7 nucleotides agree with TRBD1. The CDR3 is made up of 14 amino acids. Germline trimming cut 4 bases from V and 8 bases from J; bases unmatched to any gene: 10. Germline CDR1 is SGHTA and CDR2 is FQGTGA. CDR3 loop: CASSWAGQHGGYTF. The CDR3 DNA is TGTGCCAGCAGCTGGGCGGGACAGCATGGAGGCTACACCTTC.

The CDR3 region has the DNA TGTGCCAGCAGCTCGACGACAGGGGGCAAGGATTATAGCAATCAGCCCCAGCATTTT. This translates into CASSSTTGGKDYSNQPQHF. V gene TRBV11-1 combines with J gene TRBJ1-5; 10 nucleotides align to TRBD1. J was trimmed by 0 bases and V by 4 bases; bases with no gene match: 12. This CDR3 comprises 19 residues. Germline V CDR1 and CDR2: SGHAT, FQDESV (reference sequence). The full variable domain, its missing parts supplied by reference TRBV11-1 and TRBJ1-5, is EAEVAQSPRYKITEKSQAVAFWCDPISGHATLYWYRQILGQGPELLVQFQDESVVDDSQLPKDRFSAERLKGVDSTLKIQPAELGDSAMYLCASSSTTGGKDYSNQPQHFGDGTRLSIL.

The chain combines TRBV4-1 with TRBJ1-1, with a possible D match to TRBD1 (6 bases). The CDR3 has 19 amino acids. CDR1 and CDR2 (germline): MGHRA, YSYEKL. Trimming stripped 1 base from V and 3 bases from J, with 24 bases between. The CDR3 protein is CASSQVGGPRLSRDTEAFF. The CDR3 bases are TGCGCCAGCAGCCAAGTCGGGGGCCCCCGCCTTTCACGGGACACTGAAGCTTTCTTT.

This clonotype was recorded only once. The chain links TRBV4-2 to TRBJ2-1; 10 bases match TRBD2. Germline V gene sequence: CDR1 LGHNA, CDR2 YNFKEQ. CDR3 length: 16 residues. V trimming: 1 base; J trimming: 7 bases; junction bases outside the gene matches: 7. The CDR3 sequence: CASSQATGTSVNEQFF. The CDR3 DNA is TGTGCCAGCAGCCAAGCGACCGGGACTAGCGTTAATGAGCAGTTCTTC.